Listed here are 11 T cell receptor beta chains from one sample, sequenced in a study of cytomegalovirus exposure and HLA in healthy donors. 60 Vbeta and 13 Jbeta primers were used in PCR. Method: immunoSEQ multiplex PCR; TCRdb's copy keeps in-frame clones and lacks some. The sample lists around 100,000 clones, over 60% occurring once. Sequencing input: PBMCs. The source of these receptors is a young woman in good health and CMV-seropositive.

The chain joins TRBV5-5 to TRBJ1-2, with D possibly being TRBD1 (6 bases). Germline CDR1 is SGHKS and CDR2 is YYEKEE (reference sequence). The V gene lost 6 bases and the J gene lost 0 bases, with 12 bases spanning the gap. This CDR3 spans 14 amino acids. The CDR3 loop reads CASTLGGANYGYTF. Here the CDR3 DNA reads TGTGCCAGCACCCTAGGGGGAGCTAACTATGGCTACACCTTC. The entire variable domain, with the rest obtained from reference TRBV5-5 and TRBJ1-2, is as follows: DAGVTQSPTHLIKTRGQQVTLRCSPISGHKSVSWYQQVLGQGPQFIFQYYEKEERGRGNFPDRFSARQFPNYSSELNVNALLLGDSALYLCASTLGGANYGYTFGSGTRLTVV.

The CDR3 reads CAWSLGQGGDGYTF. Written as DNA, the CDR3 is TGTGCCTGGAGCCTAGGACAGGGGGGAGATGGCTACACCTTC. V is TRBV30 and J is TRBJ1-2; 10 bases align to TRBD1. The germline V gene has CDR1 GTSNPN and CDR2 SVGIG (reference sequence). Trimming removed 3 bases from V and 6 bases from J; junction bases left unmatched: 7. This CDR3 has 14 amino acids.

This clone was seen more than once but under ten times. CDR3 amino acids: CASSLNGFLAGENHEQFF. The DNA for the CDR3 is TGTGCCAGCAGCTTAAATGGGTTCCTAGCGGGAGAAAACCATGAGCAGTTCTTC. V gene TRBV11-3 combines with J gene TRBJ2-1, with 10 bases matching TRBD2. Germline V gene data show CDR1 as SGHNT and CDR2 as YENEEA. Trimming took 2 bases from V and 8 from J; bases not matched to a gene: 15. The CDR3 totals 18 residues.

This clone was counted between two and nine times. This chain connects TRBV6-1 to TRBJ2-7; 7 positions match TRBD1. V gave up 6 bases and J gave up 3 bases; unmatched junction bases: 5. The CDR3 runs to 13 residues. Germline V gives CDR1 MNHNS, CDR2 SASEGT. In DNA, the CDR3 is TGTGCCAGCAGAGTACAGGGGATCTACGAGCAGTACTTC. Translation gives CASRVQGIYEQYF.

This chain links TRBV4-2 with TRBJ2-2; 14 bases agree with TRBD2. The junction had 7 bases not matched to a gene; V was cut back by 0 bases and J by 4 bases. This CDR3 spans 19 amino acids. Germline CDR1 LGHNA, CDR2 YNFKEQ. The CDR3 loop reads CASSQEGLAGGSATGELFF. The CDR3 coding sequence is TGTGCCAGCAGCCAAGAAGGACTAGCGGGAGGTTCCGCCACCGGGGAGCTGTTTTTT.

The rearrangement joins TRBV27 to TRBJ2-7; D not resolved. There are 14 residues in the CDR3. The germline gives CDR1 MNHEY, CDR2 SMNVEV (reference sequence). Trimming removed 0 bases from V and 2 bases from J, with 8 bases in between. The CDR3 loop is CASSLSARPYEQYF. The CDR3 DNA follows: TGTGCCAGCAGTTTATCTGCCAGGCCCTACGAGCAGTACTTC.

CDR3 sequence reads: CASSQGTGPVMRNQPQHF. The CDR3 DNA is TGCGCCAGCAGCCAAGGGACAGGGCCGGTGATGAGGAATCAGCCCCAGCATTTT. The chain employs TRBV4-1 and TRBJ1-5; 8 bases line up with TRBD1. Losses at the gene ends were 1 base for V and 4 bases for J; bases not matched to a gene: 12. Germline V gene data show CDR1 as MGHRA and CDR2 as YSYEKL. The CDR3 contains 18 residues.

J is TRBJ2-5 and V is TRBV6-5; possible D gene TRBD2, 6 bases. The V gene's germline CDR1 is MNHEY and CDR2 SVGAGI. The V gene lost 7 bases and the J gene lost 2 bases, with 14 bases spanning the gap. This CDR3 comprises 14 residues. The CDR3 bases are TGTGCCAGCAACCAAAAACGGGGGCAAGAGACCCAGTACTTC. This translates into CASNQKRGQETQYF.

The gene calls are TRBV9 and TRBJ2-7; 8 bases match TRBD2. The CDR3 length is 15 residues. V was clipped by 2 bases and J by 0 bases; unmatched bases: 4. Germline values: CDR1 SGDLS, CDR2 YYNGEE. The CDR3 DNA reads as TGTGCCAGCAGCGTGAGCGGGGGCGCCTCCTACGAGCAGTACTTC. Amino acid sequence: CASSVSGGASYEQYF.

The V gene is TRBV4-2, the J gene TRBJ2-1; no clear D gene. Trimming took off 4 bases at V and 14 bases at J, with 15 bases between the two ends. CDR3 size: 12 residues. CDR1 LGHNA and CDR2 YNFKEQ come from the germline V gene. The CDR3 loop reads CASSLDTTTKFF. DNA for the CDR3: TGTGCCAGCAGCCTAGATACCACAACCAAGTTCTTC.

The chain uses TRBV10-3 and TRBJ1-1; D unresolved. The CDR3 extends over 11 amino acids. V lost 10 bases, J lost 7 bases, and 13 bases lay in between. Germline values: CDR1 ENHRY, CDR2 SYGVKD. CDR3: CATQGSHEAFF. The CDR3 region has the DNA TGTGCCACCCAAGGGAGCCATGAAGCTTTCTTT.